The T cell receptor beta chain under discussion was sequenced for a study of blood T cell repertoires in COVID-19. Clinical histories supplied by participants themselves formed the basis of cohort assignment. Original data processing: Amplification of reference gene primers provided the estimated nucleated cell counts. Libraries were prepared by immunoSEQ multiplex PCR; TCRdb keeps only in-frame clonotypes and omits some of them. The DNA gave D and trimming, while V, J and clone size come from that table. Of 250,000 to 350,000 clones listed, about 90% are singletons. V lost 6 bases to trimming and J lost 0 bases, with 12 bases between them. The CDR3 contains 14 residues. CDR1 is SGHRS, CDR2 YFSETQ, per germline.

V is TRBV5-1 and J is TRBJ1-2; D gene uncertain. The sequence was obtained from a woman younger than 30 with acute COVID-19. The sequenced sample was PBMCs or T cells enriched from blood (not recorded which). CDR3 in DNA: TGCGCCAGCAACAACCTTGGTGCTAACTATGGCTACACCTTC. It codes for CASNNLGANYGYTF.